This TCR beta chain was documented in a study of blood T cell repertoires in COVID-19. Study at large: The United States, Italy and Spain supplied acute and convalescent COVID-19 samples.

Symptom resolution, clearance, or two negative PCRs marked donors in Cohort 3 as recovered. Profiled with immunoSEQ multiplex PCR; TCRdb holds only in-frame clones, not every one. The sample carries approximately 130,000 clones, around 86% recorded once. CDR1 is ENHRY and CDR2 is SYGVKD in the germline V gene. Trimming removed 6 bases from V and 3 bases from J; junction bases left unmatched: 5. The CDR3 contains 14 residues. J is TRBJ1-5 and V is TRBV10-3; TRBD1 agrees at 7 bases. The TCR comes from a man aged 25-40 years who had recovered from COVID-19. The sequencing input was PBMCs or T cells enriched from blood (not recorded which). CDR3 amino acids: CAISEGANNQPQHF. The CDR3 nucleotides read TGTGCCATCAGCGAGGGGGCTAACAATCAGCCCCAGCATTTT.